Presented here are 9 T cell receptor beta chains from one specimen sequenced in a study of molecular identifiers for immune sequencing clone quantification. One entry per CDR3 protein, called by TCRdb with MiXCR from the PCR reads. The data hold approximately 59,000 distinct CDR3 sequences, with around a sixth observed a single time. The sample consisted of naive CD8+ T cells from blood, with Jurkat cell RNA spiked in. Subset reported: FACS-sorted CD8+CD4-CCR7+CD45RA+ naive T cells. The receptors here all came from a human donor in good health. Some libraries in this study had Jurkat cell RNA spiked in.

The chain recombines TRBV2 with TRBJ2-1; 9 bases agree with TRBD2. The CDR3 spans 13 residues. Germline lookup yields CDR1 SNHLY and CDR2 FYNNEI. V shed 10 bases and J 7 bases; nucleotides not matched to a gene: 8. Here the CDR3 reads CANVAGEGNEQFF. The CDR3 DNA follows: TGTGCCAACGTAGCGGGAGAGGGAAATGAGCAGTTCTTC.

This clonotype was detected a few times. An end of the junction differs from the germline gene, which may be a read error. V usage is TRBV7-6 and J usage is TRBJ2-7; 7 nucleotides agree with TRBD1. The CDR3 runs to 12 residues. CDR1 is SGHVS, CDR2 FNYEAQ, per germline. CDR3 loop: CASGLAGGEQYF. The CDR3 bases are TGTGCCAGCGGCTTAGCAGGGGGCGAGCAGTACTTC.

This clonotype was found many times. The chain uses TRBV29-1 and TRBJ2-1; D ambiguous. V was trimmed by 0 bases and J by 12 bases, leaving 9 bases between them. The germline gives CDR1 SQVTM, CDR2 ANQGSEA. The CDR3 loop spans 11 amino acids. The CDR3 region has the DNA TGCAGCGTTGAAGATAGTCTAGGGCAGTTCTTC. Translation: CSVEDSLGQFF.

This clonotype is a singleton in its sample. Just one base apart from a much larger clone, this may be a read error. The chain employs TRBV24-1 and TRBJ1-3; D not certain. This CDR3 comprises 15 residues. The V gene lost 9 bases and the J gene lost 2 bases, with 16 bases spanning the gap. Germline assignment: CDR1 KGHDR and CDR2 SFDVKD. CDR3: CATRPGHFPGNTIYF. The DNA of the CDR3 is TGTGCCACCCGGCCCGGTCACTTTCCTGGAAACACCATATATTTT.

This clonotype has a count of ten or more. The CDR3 coding sequence is TGTGCCAGCAGCCAAGATGGGGGGGCCAGCCCTGAGCAGTTCTTC. Protein product: CASSQDGGASPEQFF. The V and J genes are TRBV3-1 and TRBJ2-1; D might be TRBD2 (7 bases). Trimming removed 0 bases at V and 9 bases at J, with 15 bases between. Per the germline V gene, CDR1 is LGHDT and CDR2 is YNNKEL (reference sequence). The CDR3 loop spans 15 amino acids.

This clonotype showed up many times. J is TRBJ2-7 and V is TRBV6-5; 9 bases agree with TRBD2. Trimming cost V 6 bases and J 1 base; bases outside gene matches: 4. The germline V gene has CDR1 MNHEY and CDR2 SVGAGI. The CDR3 length is 14 residues. The CDR3 nucleotides read TGTGCCAGCAGCATAGCGGGAGCATCCTACGAGCAGTACTTC. It encodes CASSIAGASYEQYF.

This clonotype was observed many times. V and J are TRBV4-1 and TRBJ2-1, with TRBD2 matching 9 bases. Germline V gene data show CDR1 as MGHRA and CDR2 as YSYEKL. This CDR3 is 20 amino acids long. The ends lost 0 bases at V and 5 bases at J; junction bases unmatched: 17. The CDR3 here is CASSQDGGLAGSWLDNEQFF. CDR3 nucleotide sequence: TGCGCCAGCAGCCAAGATGGAGGGCTAGCGGGATCATGGTTGGACAATGAGCAGTTCTTC.

About this clonotype itself: This may arise from a read error, as a much more abundant clone is one base away. The V call is TRBV11-2, the J call TRBJ2-3; 10 positions agree with TRBD1. This CDR3 spans 15 amino acids. The germline CDR1 and CDR2 sequences are SGHAT and FQNNGV. J was trimmed by 4 bases and V by 8 bases; bases with no gene match: 9. CDR3: CASGGGTGVSDTQYF. CDR3 DNA sequence: TGTGCCAGCGGGGGCGGGACAGGGGTGTCAGATACGCAGTATTTT.

The J gene is TRBJ2-1, the V gene TRBV6-1, with D possibly matching TRBD2 (6 bases). The CDR3 extends over 15 amino acids. Germline CDR1 reads MNHNS; CDR2 reads SASEGT. Trimming stripped 6 bases from V and 0 bases from J, with 12 bases between. This CDR3 is CASRSGGSSYNEQFF. For the CDR3, the DNA is TGTGCCAGCAGAAGTGGAGGGAGCTCCTACAATGAGCAGTTCTTC.